Listed below are T cell receptor beta chains from one sample, sequenced in a study of control samples from healthy donors and cancer patients. This table comes from immunoSEQ multiplex PCR, and its TCRdb copy is limited to in-frame clones, with some not included. The sample shows more than 95,000 clones, over 90% of them seen only once. The sequenced sample was blood. The receptor source for this set is a man aged 30 to 39 in good health. CDR3s include the opening cysteine and the closing phenylalanine or tryptophan. Fields, in order: J gene, V gene, D gene, CDR3 protein, CDR3 DNA. A D gene is named only where the DNA matches it firmly.

J gene: TRBJ1-2
V gene: TRBV19
D gene: NA
CDR3 protein: CASTTVSGYTF
CDR3 DNA: TGTGCCAGCACGACAGTCTCGGGCTACACCTTC

J gene: TRBJ1-3
V gene: TRBV5-1
D gene: NA
CDR3 protein: CASSPLHLSGNTIYF
CDR3 DNA: TGCGCCAGCAGCCCGCTGCACCTCTCTGGAAACACCATATATTTT

J gene: TRBJ1-5
V gene: TRBV27
D gene: NA
CDR3 protein: CASRERDTGQPQHF
CDR3 DNA: TGTGCCAGCAGAGAGAGAGATACGGGCCAGCCCCAGCATTTT

J gene: TRBJ1-2
V gene: TRBV27
D gene: NA
CDR3 protein: CASSLRGGFRGAVSGYTF
CDR3 DNA: TGTGCCAGCAGTTTAAGAGGCGGATTTAGGGGGGCAGTGTCGGGCTACACCTTC

J gene: TRBJ1-1
V gene: TRBV4-2
D gene: TRBD1
CDR3 protein: CASRVQGARGNTEAFF
CDR3 DNA: TGTGCCAGCAGAGTACAGGGGGCGCGGGGAAACACTGAAGCTTTCTTT

J gene: TRBJ2-1
V gene: TRBV11-2
D gene: NA
CDR3 protein: CASSLNRYNEQFF
CDR3 DNA: TGTGCCAGCAGCTTAAACAGGTACAATGAGCAGTTCTTC

J gene: TRBJ2-2
V gene: TRBV19
D gene: TRBD1
CDR3 protein: CASRTGTTNTGELFF
CDR3 DNA: TGTGCCAGTAGGACAGGGACAACGAACACCGGGGAGCTGTTTTTT

J gene: TRBJ2-3
V gene: TRBV5-6
D gene: NA
CDR3 protein: CASSPIGADTQYF
CDR3 DNA: TGTGCCAGCAGCCCTATAGGGGCAGATACGCAGTATTTT

J gene: TRBJ1-6
V gene: TRBV7-2
D gene: NA
CDR3 protein: CASSLEGKNSPLHF
CDR3 DNA: TGTGCCAGCAGCTTAGAAGGAAAGAATTCACCCCTCCACTTT

J gene: TRBJ1-1
V gene: TRBV6-5
D gene: NA
CDR3 protein: CASSYSGGARNTEAFF
CDR3 DNA: TGTGCCAGCAGTTACAGTGGCGGGGCTCGGAACACTGAAGCTTTCTTT

J gene: TRBJ1-1
V gene: TRBV29-1
D gene: NA
CDR3 protein: CSVEGRARGTEAFF
CDR3 DNA: TGCAGCGTTGAAGGACGGGCCAGGGGCACTGAAGCTTTCTTT

J gene: TRBJ2-1
V gene: TRBV29-1
D gene: NA
CDR3 protein: CSVEERESFF
CDR3 DNA: TGCAGCGTTGAAGAAAGGGAGTCGTTCTTC

J gene: TRBJ2-1
V gene: TRBV2
D gene: NA
CDR3 protein: CASSEFKYNNEQFF
CDR3 DNA: TGTGCCAGCAGTGAATTCAAATACAACAATGAGCAGTTCTTC

J gene: TRBJ2-3
V gene: TRBV5-1
D gene: NA
CDR3 protein: CASSLTDRDTQYF
CDR3 DNA: TGCGCCAGCAGTCTGACCGACAGGGATACGCAGTATTTT